This TCR beta chain came from a study of blood T cell repertoires in COVID-19 (TCRdb year 2020). Turning to the overall study: Collaborator samples came from the United States, Italy and Spain and covered acute and convalescent phases of COVID-19. The material from the prospective study consisted of cDNA or gDNA derived from T cells, B-cell-depleted T cells, or PBMCs. Deeply sampled blood TCRbeta repertoires from subjects exposed to, actively infected with, or recovered from COVID-19 were included in the dataset. The repertoires were released in a freely available public database meant as a resource for research on the immune response to SARS-CoV-2. The samples were drawn from the first 160 participants of the ongoing ImmuneRACE study and from 1,254 subjects provided by 6 global collaborators. Nearly every sample came with metadata listing a de-identified subject ID, COVID-19 status, age in years and sex. Where HLA class I and class II types were available, the types were taken from metadata supplied by the sample provider, not from assay-based typing. Overall study results and their limits: How much clinical and demographic metadata was included differed by source and by participant, and the metadata was provided uncurated.

The germline V gene sets CDR1 to MNHEY and CDR2 to SVGEGT. The CDR3 runs 15 residues from the cysteine to the phenylalanine. The DNA shown is the 45-base CDR3, in frame from base 1. Here V drops 5 bases and J drops 7 bases, and the junction holds 10 bases not matched to any gene. As to this clone: Its recognized antigen is unknown. Base qualities are not provided; no much larger clone lies one nucleotide away.

Participants in the prospective study were enrolled through a virtual design, were aged about 18 to 100 years, and lived in roughly 25 United States geographic areas. In the prospective study, participants were assigned to cohorts based on the clinical history participants reported in a screening survey and a study questionnaire. Recovered participants in ImmuneRACE Cohort 3 were defined by two consecutive negative NP/OP PCR tests, clearance by a healthcare professional, or resolution of symptoms. In the prospective study, mobile phlebotomists collected whole blood, serum and a nasopharyngeal or oropharyngeal swab from each participant. Over an approximately 2-month period, participants in the prospective study had the option of providing additional blood draws and questionnaires. Before DNA extraction, prospective study blood samples were shipped either frozen or at room temperature. TCRbeta CDR3 regions were amplified from genomic DNA by means of the immunoSEQ Assay, a bias-controlled multiplex PCR. For the original study's pipeline: Within the assay, amplification of reference gene primers was used to estimate how many nucleated cells each sample contained. To quantify the absolute abundance of each unique TCRbeta CDR3 rearrangement, sequence reads were collapsed and filtered. For each sample, productive Simpson clonality was calculated as the square root of Simpson's diversity index over productive rearrangements. TCRdb retrieved this table from immuneACCESS and kept in-frame rearrangements only. Not all clones are present; in checked studies, unresolved V genes account for under half, and no reason is known for the remainder. That table gives V, J and clone size, and the DNA gave D and trimming. For this sample there are approximately 190,000 clones; approximately 84% appear just once. The top ten clones comprise over 6.5% of the sample.

This sequence was found in a middle-aged man who had recovered from COVID-19. Specimen: PBMCs or T cells enriched from blood (not recorded which). Recombination linked TRBV6-2 or TRBV6-3 to TRBJ1-1; 10 central bases correspond to TRBD1. This receptor has the CDR3 CASSGRDRGFYEAFF. In nucleotide form, the sequence is TGTGCCAGCAGTGGCCGGGACAGGGGATTTTATGAAGCTTTCTTT.